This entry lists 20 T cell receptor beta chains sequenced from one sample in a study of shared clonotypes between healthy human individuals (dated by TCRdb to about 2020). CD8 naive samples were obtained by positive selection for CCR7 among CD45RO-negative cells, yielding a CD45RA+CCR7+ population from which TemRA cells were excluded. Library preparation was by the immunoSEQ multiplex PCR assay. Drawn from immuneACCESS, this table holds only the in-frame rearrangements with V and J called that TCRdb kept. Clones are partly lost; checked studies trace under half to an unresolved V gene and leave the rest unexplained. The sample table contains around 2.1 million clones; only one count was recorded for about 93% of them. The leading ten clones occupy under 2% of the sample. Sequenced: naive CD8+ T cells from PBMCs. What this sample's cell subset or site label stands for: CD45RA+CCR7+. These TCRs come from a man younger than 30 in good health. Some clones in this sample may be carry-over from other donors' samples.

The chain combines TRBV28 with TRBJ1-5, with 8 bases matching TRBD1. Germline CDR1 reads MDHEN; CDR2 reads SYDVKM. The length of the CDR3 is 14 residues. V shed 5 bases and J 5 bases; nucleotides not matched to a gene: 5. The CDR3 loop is CASSTRQGYQPQHF. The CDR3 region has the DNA TGTGCCAGCAGTACCCGACAGGGGTATCAGCCCCAGCATTTT.

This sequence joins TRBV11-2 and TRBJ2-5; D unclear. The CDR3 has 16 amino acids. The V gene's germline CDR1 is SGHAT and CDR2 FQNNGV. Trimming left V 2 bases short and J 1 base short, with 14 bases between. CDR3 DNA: TGTGCCAGCAGCTTATCCCCCGCGGCCAGCCAAGAGACCCAGTACTTC. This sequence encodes CASSLSPAASQETQYF.

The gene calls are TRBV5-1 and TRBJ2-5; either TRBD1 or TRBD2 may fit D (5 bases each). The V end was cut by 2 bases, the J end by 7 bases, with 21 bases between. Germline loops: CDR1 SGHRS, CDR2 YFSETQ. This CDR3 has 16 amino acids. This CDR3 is CASSFDEGVWDGTQYF. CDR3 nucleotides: TGCGCCAGCAGCTTTGATGAAGGGGTTTGGGACGGGACCCAGTACTTC. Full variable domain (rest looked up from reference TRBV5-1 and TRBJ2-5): KAGVTQTPRYLIKTRGQQVTLSCSPISGHRSVSWYQQTPGQGLQFLFEYFSETQRNKGNFPGRFSGRQFSNSRSEMNVSTLELGDSALYLCASSFDEGVWDGTQYFGPGTRLLVL.

The CDR3 sequence: CASSFLGRNEKLFF. The CDR3 nucleotides are TGTGCCAGCAGTTTCCTGGGACGGAATGAAAAACTGTTTTTT. V and J are TRBV28 and TRBJ1-4; D might be TRBD1 (5 bases). The CDR3 sequence is 14 residues long. With 3 bases removed from V and 5 bases from J, the gap between germline ends came to 10 bases. CDR1 and CDR2 (germline): MDHEN, SYDVKM.

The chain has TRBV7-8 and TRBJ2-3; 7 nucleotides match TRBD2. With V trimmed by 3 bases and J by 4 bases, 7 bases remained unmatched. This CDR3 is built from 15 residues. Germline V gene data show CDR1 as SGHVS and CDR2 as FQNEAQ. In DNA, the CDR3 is TGTGCCAGCAGCTTGGAGGGAGGGCCATCAGATACGCAGTATTTT. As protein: CASSLEGGPSDTQYF.

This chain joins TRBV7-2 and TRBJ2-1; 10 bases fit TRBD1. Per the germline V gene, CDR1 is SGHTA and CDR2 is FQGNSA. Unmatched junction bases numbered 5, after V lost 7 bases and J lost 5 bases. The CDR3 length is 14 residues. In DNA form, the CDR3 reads TGTGCCAGCACCCCCGGGACAGGGGACAATGAGCAGTTCTTC. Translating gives CASTPGTGDNEQFF.

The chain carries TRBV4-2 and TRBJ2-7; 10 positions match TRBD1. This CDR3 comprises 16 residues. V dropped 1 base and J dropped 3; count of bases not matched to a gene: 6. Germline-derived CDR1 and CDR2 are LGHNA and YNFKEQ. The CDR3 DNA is TGTGCCAGCAGCCAAGCCGGGACAGGGGTTATCTACGAGCAGTACTTC. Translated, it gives CASSQAGTGVIYEQYF.

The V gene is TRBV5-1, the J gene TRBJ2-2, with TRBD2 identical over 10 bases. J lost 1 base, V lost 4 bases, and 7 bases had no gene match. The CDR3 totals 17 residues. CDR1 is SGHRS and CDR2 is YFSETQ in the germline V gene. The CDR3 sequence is CASSQKIAGGNTGELFF. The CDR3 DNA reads TGCGCCAGCAGCCAGAAGATAGCGGGAGGGAACACCGGGGAGCTGTTTTTT.

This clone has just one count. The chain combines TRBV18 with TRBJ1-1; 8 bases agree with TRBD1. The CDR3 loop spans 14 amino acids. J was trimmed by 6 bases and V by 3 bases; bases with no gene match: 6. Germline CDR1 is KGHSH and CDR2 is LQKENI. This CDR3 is CASSPTDRAAEAFF. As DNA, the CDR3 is TGTGCCAGCTCACCCACGGACAGGGCCGCTGAAGCTTTCTTT.

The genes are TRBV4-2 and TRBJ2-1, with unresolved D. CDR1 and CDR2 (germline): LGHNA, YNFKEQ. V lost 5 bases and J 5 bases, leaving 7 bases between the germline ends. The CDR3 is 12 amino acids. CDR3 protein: CASSTTNNEQFF. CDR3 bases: TGTGCCAGCAGCACTACCAACAATGAGCAGTTCTTC.

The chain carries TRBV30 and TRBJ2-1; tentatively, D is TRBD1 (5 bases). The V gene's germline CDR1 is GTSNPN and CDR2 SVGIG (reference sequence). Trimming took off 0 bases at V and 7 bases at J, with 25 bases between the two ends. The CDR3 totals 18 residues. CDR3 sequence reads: CAWSVKISLSRVDNEQFF. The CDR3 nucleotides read TGTGCCTGGAGTGTAAAGATCTCTTTGTCCAGGGTGGATAATGAGCAGTTCTTC.

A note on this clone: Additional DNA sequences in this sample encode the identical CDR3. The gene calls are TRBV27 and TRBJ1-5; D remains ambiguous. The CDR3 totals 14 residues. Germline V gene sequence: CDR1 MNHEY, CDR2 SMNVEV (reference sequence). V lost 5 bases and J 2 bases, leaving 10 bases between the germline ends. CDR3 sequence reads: CASSIRGGNQPQHF. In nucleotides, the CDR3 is TGTGCCAGCAGTATCCGAGGTGGCAATCAGCCCCAGCATTTT.

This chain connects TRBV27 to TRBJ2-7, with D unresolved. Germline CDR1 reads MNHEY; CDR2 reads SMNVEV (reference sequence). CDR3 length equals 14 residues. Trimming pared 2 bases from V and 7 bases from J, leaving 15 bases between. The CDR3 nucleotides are TGTGCCAGCAGTTTAAGGGCCCCGGGTGAGGAGCAGTACTTC. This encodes CASSLRAPGEEQYF.

CDR3 in amino acids: CASSGGGLESPGEQYF. In DNA form, the CDR3 reads TGCGCCAGCAGTGGGGGGGGACTAGAAAGTCCCGGAGAGCAGTACTTC. This chain uses TRBV10-1 with TRBJ2-7; 8 bases match TRBD2. This CDR3 has 16 residues. After removal of 4 bases from V and 7 bases from J, the junction contained 15 bases not matched to a gene. CDR1 WNHNN and CDR2 SYGVQD come from the germline V gene (reference sequence).

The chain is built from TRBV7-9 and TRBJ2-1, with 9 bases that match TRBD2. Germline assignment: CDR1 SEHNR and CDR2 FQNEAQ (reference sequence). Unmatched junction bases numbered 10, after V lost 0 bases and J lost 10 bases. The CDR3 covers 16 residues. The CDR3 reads CASSLAHGGRAIEQFF. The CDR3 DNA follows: TGTGCCAGCAGCTTAGCGCATGGCGGGAGGGCCATCGAGCAGTTCTTC.

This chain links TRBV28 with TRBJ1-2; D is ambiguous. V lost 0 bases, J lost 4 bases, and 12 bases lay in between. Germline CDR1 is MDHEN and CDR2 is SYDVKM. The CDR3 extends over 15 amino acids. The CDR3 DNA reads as TGTGCCAGCAGTTTATGGACCGACCTGGTCTATGGCTACACCTTC. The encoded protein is CASSLWTDLVYGYTF.

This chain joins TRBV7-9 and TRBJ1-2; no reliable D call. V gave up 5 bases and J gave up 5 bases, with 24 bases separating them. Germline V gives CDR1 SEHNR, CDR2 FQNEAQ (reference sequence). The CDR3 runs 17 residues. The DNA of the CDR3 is TGTGCCAGCAGCCCCCGGTTATCTCACGGAGGCTTTTATGGCTACACCTTC. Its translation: CASSPRLSHGGFYGYTF.

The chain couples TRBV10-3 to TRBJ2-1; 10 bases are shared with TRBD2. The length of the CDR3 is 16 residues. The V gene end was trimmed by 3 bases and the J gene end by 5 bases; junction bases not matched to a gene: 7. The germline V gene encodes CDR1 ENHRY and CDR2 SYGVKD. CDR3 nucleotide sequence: TGTGCCATCAGTGATTATCTAGCGGGAGAGCACAATGAGCAGTTCTTC. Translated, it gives CAISDYLAGEHNEQFF.

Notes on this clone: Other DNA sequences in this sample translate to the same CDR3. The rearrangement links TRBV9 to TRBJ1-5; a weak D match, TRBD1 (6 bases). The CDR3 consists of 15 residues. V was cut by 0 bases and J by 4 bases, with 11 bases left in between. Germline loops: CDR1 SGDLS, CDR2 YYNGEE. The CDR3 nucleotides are TGTGCCAGCAGCGTAGATGGGACACTGAATCAGCCCCAGCATTTT. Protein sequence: CASSVDGTLNQPQHF.

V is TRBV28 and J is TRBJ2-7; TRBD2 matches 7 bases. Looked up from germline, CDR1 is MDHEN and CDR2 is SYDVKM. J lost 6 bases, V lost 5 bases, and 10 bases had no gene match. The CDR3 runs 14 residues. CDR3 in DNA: TGTGCCAGCAGTCTCGGACTAGACCGGCTCGAGCAGTACTTC. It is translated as CASSLGLDRLEQYF.